The T cell receptor beta chain under discussion was sequenced for a study of OX40 agonist ivuxolimab in advanced cancers. Study details: Dose-escalation patients had hepatocellular carcinoma, melanoma, renal cell or head and neck cancer. Eligibility admitted prior anti-PD-1, anti-PD-L1 or anti-CTLA-4 therapy; 30% to 40% had some.

Drawing of blood for sampling happened at baseline, at cycle 4 day 1, and at cycle 7 day 1. This CDR3 has 13 residues. Per the germline V gene, CDR1 is WSHSY and CDR2 is SAAADI. Trimming took 5 bases from V and 2 from J, leaving 8 bases between them. The data were produced by immunoSEQ multiplex PCR, yet TCRdb's version contains in-frame clones alone and is incomplete. The repertoire has tens of thousands of clones, 70% to 90% of them found once; the top ten carry 1.5% to 2%. The sample in question was CD4+ or CD8+ T cells sorted from blood, obtained in a trial of the OX40 agonist ivuxolimab. The chain uses TRBV10-2 and TRBJ2-3; D not certain. The receptor comes from an adult with an advanced solid tumor such as melanoma, head and neck, liver or kidney cancer. The DNA for the CDR3 is TGCGCCAGCAGTTCCGAATCCACAGATACGCAGTATTTT. Its translation is CASSSESTDTQYF.